These 26 T cell receptor beta chains came from one sample sequenced in a study of shared clonotypes between healthy human individuals. The data were produced by immunoSEQ multiplex PCR, yet TCRdb's version contains in-frame clones alone and is incomplete. The repertoire holds around 2.5 million clones, with more than 85% as singletons. Sequenced input: naive CD4+ T cells from PBMCs. The subset is: CD45RA+ positively selected. The source of these receptors is a man younger than 35 in good health. Some clones in this sample may be carry-over from other donors' samples.

The V and J genes are TRBV7-2 and TRBJ2-3; 8 bases line up with TRBD1. This CDR3 spans 15 amino acids. Germline V gene sequence: CDR1 SGHTA, CDR2 FQGNSA. V dropped 4 bases and J dropped 2; count of bases not matched to a gene: 5. CDR3 sequence (DNA): TGTGCCAGCAGCTCGGGGGACAGGCTCACAGATACGCAGTATTTT. It specifies CASSSGDRLTDTQYF.

This chain links TRBV18 with TRBJ2-7; a possible D gene is TRBD2 (6 bases). The CDR3 contains 13 residues. V gave up 6 bases and J gave up 5 bases, with 14 bases separating them. Germline V gene sequence: CDR1 KGHSH, CDR2 LQKENI. DNA of the CDR3: TGTGCCAGCTCCCCTGGAGGGTCGGACGAGCAGTACTTC. Translated: CASSPGGSDEQYF.

V usage is TRBV2 and J usage is TRBJ2-3; D might be TRBD2 (5 bases). Trimming removed 8 bases from V and 2 bases from J, with 14 bases in between. Germline loops: CDR1 SNHLY, CDR2 FYNNEI. There are 14 residues in the CDR3. The CDR3 DNA reads as TGTGCCAGCCAGAGGGCGGGCCCCACAGATACGCAGTATTTT. This sequence encodes CASQRAGPTDTQYF.

This chain uses TRBV7-2 with TRBJ2-7; the match to TRBD1 covers 7 bases. Germline V CDR1 and CDR2: SGHTA, FQGNSA. The CDR3 loop spans 16 amino acids. J lost 4 bases, V lost 5 bases, and 14 bases had no gene match. CDR3 region: CASSPSRGTAFYEQYF. The DNA for the CDR3 is TGTGCCAGCAGCCCATCTAGGGGGACAGCTTTTTACGAGCAGTACTTC.

The rearrangement links TRBV14 to TRBJ2-7; 8 nucleotides align to TRBD2. Germline V gene data show CDR1 as SGHDN and CDR2 as FVKESK. Losses at the gene ends were 1 base for V and 7 bases for J; bases not matched to a gene: 9. The CDR3 sequence is 15 residues long. This CDR3 is CASSQVTSALLEQYF. DNA for the CDR3: TGTGCCAGCAGCCAAGTGACTAGCGCCCTCCTTGAGCAGTACTTC. Full variable domain (missing parts from reference TRBV14 and TRBJ2-7): EAGVTQFPSHSVIEKGQTVTLRCDPISGHDNLYWYRRVMGKEIKFLLHFVKESKQDESGMPNNRFLAERTGGTYSTLKVQPAELEDSGVYFCASSQVTSALLEQYFGPGTRLTVT.

The chain recombines TRBV7-8 with TRBJ2-5, with D maybe TRBD2 (5 bases). This CDR3 is 13 amino acids long. Germline values: CDR1 SGHVS, CDR2 FQNEAQ. V shed 5 bases and J shed 3 bases, with 10 bases lying between them. CDR3 in DNA: TGTGCCAGCAGCGCCTGGCGGGAAGAGACCCAGTACTTC. Amino acid sequence: CASSAWREETQYF.

The gene calls are TRBV28 and TRBJ2-7, with a tentative D call TRBD1 (5 bases). V gave up 6 bases and J gave up 1 base, with 16 bases separating them. Germline-derived CDR1 and CDR2 are MDHEN and SYDVKM. The CDR3 is made up of 15 amino acids. Here the CDR3 reads CASSRRQPPSYEQYF. CDR3 nucleotides: TGTGCCAGCAGCCGCCGACAGCCTCCGTCCTACGAGCAGTACTTC. Full variable domain (remainder filled in from reference TRBV28 and TRBJ2-7): DVKVTQSSRYLVKRTGEKVFLECVQDMDHENMFWYRQDPGLGLRLIYFSYDVKMKEKGDIPEGYSVSREKKERFSLILESASTNQTSMYLCASSRRQPPSYEQYFGPGTRLTVT.

The chain is built from TRBV19 and TRBJ2-3; TRBD2 matches 12 bases. Germline V gene data show CDR1 as LNHDA and CDR2 as SQIVND (reference sequence). With 5 bases clipped from V and 3 bases from J, the junction kept 6 bases outside the gene matches. The CDR3 is 16 amino acids. CDR3 nucleotide sequence: TGTGCCAGTAGTCCGACTAGCGGGAGTGGAACAGATACGCAGTATTTT. Encoded protein: CASSPTSGSGTDTQYF.

This chain uses TRBV5-6 with TRBJ2-5; 10 bases map to TRBD2. Germline V gives CDR1 SGHDT, CDR2 YYEEEE. V shed 6 bases and J 5 bases; nucleotides not matched to a gene: 7. This CDR3 has 14 amino acids. The CDR3 DNA follows: TGTGCCAGCACCGGACTAGCGGTAGAGGAGACCCAGTACTTC. Protein: CASTGLAVEETQYF.

This rearrangement joins TRBV7-3 to TRBJ1-1, with unresolved D. With 0 bases removed from V and 0 bases from J, the gap between germline ends came to 14 bases. This CDR3 has 17 residues. Germline CDR1 SGHTA, CDR2 FQGTGA. CDR3 protein: CASSLTPLIGMNTEAFF. As DNA, the CDR3 is TGTGCCAGCAGCTTAACCCCTCTAATAGGTATGAACACTGAAGCTTTCTTT.

The chain uses TRBV28 and TRBJ2-1, with D perhaps matching TRBD1 (5 bases). The V end was cut by 6 bases, the J end by 4 bases, with 7 bases between. Germline V CDR1 and CDR2: MDHEN, SYDVKM. CDR3 length equals 12 residues. The CDR3 sequence: CASRTAYNEQFF. The CDR3 DNA reads as TGTGCCAGCAGGACAGCATACAATGAGCAGTTCTTC. The full variable domain, with the rest looked up from reference TRBV28 and TRBJ2-1, is DVKVTQSSRYLVKRTGEKVFLECVQDMDHENMFWYRQDPGLGLRLIYFSYDVKMKEKGDIPEGYSVSREKKERFSLILESASTNQTSMYLCASRTAYNEQFFGPGTRLTVL.

Comment on this clone: This same CDR3 is encoded by further DNA sequences in the sample. The chain couples TRBV5-1 to TRBJ2-7, with D possibly being TRBD2 (5 bases). The germline CDR1 and CDR2 sequences are SGHRS and YFSETQ. This CDR3 spans 14 amino acids. Deletions cut 0 bases from V and 2 bases from J, with 9 bases between. The CDR3 nucleotides are TGCGCCAGCAGCTTGGGGACTGGCGCCTACGAGCAGTACTTC. Translation: CASSLGTGAYEQYF. Full variable domain (remainder filled in from reference TRBV5-1 and TRBJ2-7): KAGVTQTPRYLIKTRGQQVTLSCSPISGHRSVSWYQQTPGQGLQFLFEYFSETQRNKGNFPGRFSGRQFSNSRSEMNVSTLELGDSALYLCASSLGTGAYEQYFGPGTRLTVT.

The chain is built from TRBV2 and TRBJ1-5; 7 bases match TRBD1. CDR1 and CDR2 from the germline V gene are SNHLY and FYNNEI. This CDR3 comprises 14 residues. After removal of 7 bases from V and 6 bases from J, the junction contained 9 bases not matched to a gene. CDR3 loop: CASIDRVGGQPQHF. CDR3 DNA: TGTGCCAGCATCGACAGGGTCGGAGGTCAGCCCCAGCATTTT.

This chain joins TRBV19 and TRBJ1-3; TRBD1 aligns across 8 bases. The V and J ends lost 3 bases and 1 base, in that order; junction bases with no gene match: 8. This CDR3 contains 17 residues. The germline CDR1 and CDR2 sequences are LNHDA and SQIVND (reference sequence). In DNA, the CDR3 is TGTGCCAGTAGTATTCGGGGACAGGCCCAATCTGGAAACACCATATATTTT. Encoded protein: CASSIRGQAQSGNTIYF.

The chain joins TRBV11-3 to TRBJ2-1; 7 bases line up with TRBD1. The CDR3 has 13 residues. Germline V gives CDR1 SGHNT, CDR2 YENEEA. The V segment lost 4 bases and the J segment 8 bases; nucleotides outside the gene matches: 5. Here the CDR3 DNA reads TGTGCCAGCAGCTCCCGACAGGGCCATGAGCAGTTCTTC. As protein: CASSSRQGHEQFF.

The rearrangement uses TRBV6-5 and TRBJ2-6; D not resolved. The germline V gene has CDR1 MNHEY and CDR2 SVGAGI. Trimming took 6 bases from V and 4 from J, leaving 13 bases between them. The CDR3 length is 15 residues. In DNA, the CDR3 is TGTGCCAGCAGCCGGGCCGTGTCAGGGGCCAACGTCCTGACTTTC. It yields the protein CASSRAVSGANVLTF.

V gene TRBV11-2 combines with J gene TRBJ2-2; D is possibly TRBD2 (6 bases). Germline V gene sequence: CDR1 SGHAT, CDR2 FQNNGV. V lost 4 bases, J lost 4 bases, and 13 bases lay in between. The CDR3 loop spans 15 amino acids. The CDR3 sequence: CASSSLSGPTGELFF. DNA of the CDR3: TGTGCCAGCAGCTCACTTAGCGGCCCCACCGGGGAGCTGTTTTTT. The whole variable domain, remainder taken from reference TRBV11-2 and TRBJ2-2, is EAGVAQSPRYKIIEKRQSVAFWCNPISGHATLYWYQQILGQGPKLLIQFQNNGVVDDSQLPKDRFSAERLKGVDSTLKIQPAKLEDSAVYLCASSSLSGPTGELFFGEGSRLTVL.

The chain carries TRBV4-3 and TRBJ1-1; D is possibly TRBD1 (5 bases). The CDR3 sequence is 14 residues long. V lost 6 bases and J 0 bases, leaving 11 bases between the germline ends. Germline V gene sequence: CDR1 LGHNA, CDR2 YSLEER. This CDR3 is CASSRKGLNTEAFF. The CDR3 DNA reads as TGCGCCAGCAGTCGGAAGGGGTTGAACACTGAAGCTTTCTTT.

The chain links TRBV28 to TRBJ2-3; D is perhaps TRBD1 (6 bases). Germline lookup yields CDR1 MDHEN and CDR2 SYDVKM. The CDR3 covers 14 residues. V lost 6 bases to trimming and J lost 2 bases, with 12 bases between them. The CDR3 region has the DNA TGTGCCAGCAGGCTGGGACAAGACACAGATACGCAGTATTTT. Translated, it gives CASRLGQDTDTQYF.

The V gene is TRBV7-2, the J gene TRBJ2-3; a possible D gene is TRBD2 (5 bases). The CDR3 is 13 residues long. Germline assignment: CDR1 SGHTA and CDR2 FQGNSA. The V and J ends lost 1 base and 6 bases respectively, with 8 bases between them. In DNA, the CDR3 is TGTGCCAGCAGCTTAGGGACTTCCGATACGCAGTATTTT. The encoded protein is CASSLGTSDTQYF.

This chain connects TRBV9 to TRBJ2-2, with D maybe TRBD2 (6 bases). Trimming removed 0 bases from V and 3 bases from J, with 12 bases in between. This CDR3 spans 16 amino acids. CDR1 and CDR2 (germline): SGDLS, YYNGEE. The CDR3 spells CASSVGTGAYTGELFF. CDR3 DNA: TGTGCCAGCAGCGTAGGGACGGGAGCATACACCGGGGAGCTGTTTTTT.

This chain joins TRBV29-1 and TRBJ2-1; D is possibly TRBD1 (5 bases). The CDR3 runs to 14 residues. V lost 6 bases and J 3 bases, leaving 15 bases between the germline ends. CDR1 and CDR2 from the germline V gene are SQVTM and ANQGSEA. The CDR3 DNA follows: TGCAGCGTACTGAACCCTAGGGGCTACAATGAGCAGTTCTTC. It translates to CSVLNPRGYNEQFF.

The chain combines TRBV28 with TRBJ1-1; D is possibly TRBD1 (6 bases). The CDR3 is made up of 16 amino acids. The germline V gene has CDR1 MDHEN and CDR2 SYDVKM. With 5 bases removed from V and 0 bases from J, the gap between germline ends came to 16 bases. CDR3 region: CASSGGGGGMNTEAFF. The CDR3 DNA reads as TGTGCCAGCAGTGGGGGAGGGGGAGGAATGAACACTGAAGCTTTCTTT.

This chain connects TRBV11-3 to TRBJ2-3; D unresolved. Germline V gene data show CDR1 as SGHNT and CDR2 as YENEEA. CDR3 length equals 14 residues. Trimming took off 5 bases at V and 4 bases at J, with 13 bases between the two ends. CDR3 protein: CASSPGGSADTQYF. As DNA, the CDR3 is TGTGCCAGCAGCCCCGGCGGTTCAGCAGATACGCAGTATTTT.

V gene TRBV7-9 combines with J gene TRBJ2-4; the D is unclear. The CDR3 has 16 residues. V lost 1 base to trimming and J lost 0 bases, with 10 bases between them. CDR1 is SEHNR and CDR2 is FQNEAQ in the germline V gene (reference sequence). The DNA for the CDR3 is TGTGCCAGCAGCTTAGATGGACGGCTAGCCAAAAACATTCAGTACTTC. Translation: CASSLDGRLAKNIQYF.

This clone was seen only once. The gene calls are TRBV28 and TRBJ1-1, with no clear D. Deletions cut 2 bases from V and 3 bases from J, with 16 bases between. Germline V gene data show CDR1 as MDHEN and CDR2 as SYDVKM. CDR3 size: 16 residues. DNA for the CDR3: TGTGCCAGCAGTTTACAAGCTTGGACGGTTGACACTGAAGCTTTCTTT. Protein sequence: CASSLQAWTVDTEAFF.